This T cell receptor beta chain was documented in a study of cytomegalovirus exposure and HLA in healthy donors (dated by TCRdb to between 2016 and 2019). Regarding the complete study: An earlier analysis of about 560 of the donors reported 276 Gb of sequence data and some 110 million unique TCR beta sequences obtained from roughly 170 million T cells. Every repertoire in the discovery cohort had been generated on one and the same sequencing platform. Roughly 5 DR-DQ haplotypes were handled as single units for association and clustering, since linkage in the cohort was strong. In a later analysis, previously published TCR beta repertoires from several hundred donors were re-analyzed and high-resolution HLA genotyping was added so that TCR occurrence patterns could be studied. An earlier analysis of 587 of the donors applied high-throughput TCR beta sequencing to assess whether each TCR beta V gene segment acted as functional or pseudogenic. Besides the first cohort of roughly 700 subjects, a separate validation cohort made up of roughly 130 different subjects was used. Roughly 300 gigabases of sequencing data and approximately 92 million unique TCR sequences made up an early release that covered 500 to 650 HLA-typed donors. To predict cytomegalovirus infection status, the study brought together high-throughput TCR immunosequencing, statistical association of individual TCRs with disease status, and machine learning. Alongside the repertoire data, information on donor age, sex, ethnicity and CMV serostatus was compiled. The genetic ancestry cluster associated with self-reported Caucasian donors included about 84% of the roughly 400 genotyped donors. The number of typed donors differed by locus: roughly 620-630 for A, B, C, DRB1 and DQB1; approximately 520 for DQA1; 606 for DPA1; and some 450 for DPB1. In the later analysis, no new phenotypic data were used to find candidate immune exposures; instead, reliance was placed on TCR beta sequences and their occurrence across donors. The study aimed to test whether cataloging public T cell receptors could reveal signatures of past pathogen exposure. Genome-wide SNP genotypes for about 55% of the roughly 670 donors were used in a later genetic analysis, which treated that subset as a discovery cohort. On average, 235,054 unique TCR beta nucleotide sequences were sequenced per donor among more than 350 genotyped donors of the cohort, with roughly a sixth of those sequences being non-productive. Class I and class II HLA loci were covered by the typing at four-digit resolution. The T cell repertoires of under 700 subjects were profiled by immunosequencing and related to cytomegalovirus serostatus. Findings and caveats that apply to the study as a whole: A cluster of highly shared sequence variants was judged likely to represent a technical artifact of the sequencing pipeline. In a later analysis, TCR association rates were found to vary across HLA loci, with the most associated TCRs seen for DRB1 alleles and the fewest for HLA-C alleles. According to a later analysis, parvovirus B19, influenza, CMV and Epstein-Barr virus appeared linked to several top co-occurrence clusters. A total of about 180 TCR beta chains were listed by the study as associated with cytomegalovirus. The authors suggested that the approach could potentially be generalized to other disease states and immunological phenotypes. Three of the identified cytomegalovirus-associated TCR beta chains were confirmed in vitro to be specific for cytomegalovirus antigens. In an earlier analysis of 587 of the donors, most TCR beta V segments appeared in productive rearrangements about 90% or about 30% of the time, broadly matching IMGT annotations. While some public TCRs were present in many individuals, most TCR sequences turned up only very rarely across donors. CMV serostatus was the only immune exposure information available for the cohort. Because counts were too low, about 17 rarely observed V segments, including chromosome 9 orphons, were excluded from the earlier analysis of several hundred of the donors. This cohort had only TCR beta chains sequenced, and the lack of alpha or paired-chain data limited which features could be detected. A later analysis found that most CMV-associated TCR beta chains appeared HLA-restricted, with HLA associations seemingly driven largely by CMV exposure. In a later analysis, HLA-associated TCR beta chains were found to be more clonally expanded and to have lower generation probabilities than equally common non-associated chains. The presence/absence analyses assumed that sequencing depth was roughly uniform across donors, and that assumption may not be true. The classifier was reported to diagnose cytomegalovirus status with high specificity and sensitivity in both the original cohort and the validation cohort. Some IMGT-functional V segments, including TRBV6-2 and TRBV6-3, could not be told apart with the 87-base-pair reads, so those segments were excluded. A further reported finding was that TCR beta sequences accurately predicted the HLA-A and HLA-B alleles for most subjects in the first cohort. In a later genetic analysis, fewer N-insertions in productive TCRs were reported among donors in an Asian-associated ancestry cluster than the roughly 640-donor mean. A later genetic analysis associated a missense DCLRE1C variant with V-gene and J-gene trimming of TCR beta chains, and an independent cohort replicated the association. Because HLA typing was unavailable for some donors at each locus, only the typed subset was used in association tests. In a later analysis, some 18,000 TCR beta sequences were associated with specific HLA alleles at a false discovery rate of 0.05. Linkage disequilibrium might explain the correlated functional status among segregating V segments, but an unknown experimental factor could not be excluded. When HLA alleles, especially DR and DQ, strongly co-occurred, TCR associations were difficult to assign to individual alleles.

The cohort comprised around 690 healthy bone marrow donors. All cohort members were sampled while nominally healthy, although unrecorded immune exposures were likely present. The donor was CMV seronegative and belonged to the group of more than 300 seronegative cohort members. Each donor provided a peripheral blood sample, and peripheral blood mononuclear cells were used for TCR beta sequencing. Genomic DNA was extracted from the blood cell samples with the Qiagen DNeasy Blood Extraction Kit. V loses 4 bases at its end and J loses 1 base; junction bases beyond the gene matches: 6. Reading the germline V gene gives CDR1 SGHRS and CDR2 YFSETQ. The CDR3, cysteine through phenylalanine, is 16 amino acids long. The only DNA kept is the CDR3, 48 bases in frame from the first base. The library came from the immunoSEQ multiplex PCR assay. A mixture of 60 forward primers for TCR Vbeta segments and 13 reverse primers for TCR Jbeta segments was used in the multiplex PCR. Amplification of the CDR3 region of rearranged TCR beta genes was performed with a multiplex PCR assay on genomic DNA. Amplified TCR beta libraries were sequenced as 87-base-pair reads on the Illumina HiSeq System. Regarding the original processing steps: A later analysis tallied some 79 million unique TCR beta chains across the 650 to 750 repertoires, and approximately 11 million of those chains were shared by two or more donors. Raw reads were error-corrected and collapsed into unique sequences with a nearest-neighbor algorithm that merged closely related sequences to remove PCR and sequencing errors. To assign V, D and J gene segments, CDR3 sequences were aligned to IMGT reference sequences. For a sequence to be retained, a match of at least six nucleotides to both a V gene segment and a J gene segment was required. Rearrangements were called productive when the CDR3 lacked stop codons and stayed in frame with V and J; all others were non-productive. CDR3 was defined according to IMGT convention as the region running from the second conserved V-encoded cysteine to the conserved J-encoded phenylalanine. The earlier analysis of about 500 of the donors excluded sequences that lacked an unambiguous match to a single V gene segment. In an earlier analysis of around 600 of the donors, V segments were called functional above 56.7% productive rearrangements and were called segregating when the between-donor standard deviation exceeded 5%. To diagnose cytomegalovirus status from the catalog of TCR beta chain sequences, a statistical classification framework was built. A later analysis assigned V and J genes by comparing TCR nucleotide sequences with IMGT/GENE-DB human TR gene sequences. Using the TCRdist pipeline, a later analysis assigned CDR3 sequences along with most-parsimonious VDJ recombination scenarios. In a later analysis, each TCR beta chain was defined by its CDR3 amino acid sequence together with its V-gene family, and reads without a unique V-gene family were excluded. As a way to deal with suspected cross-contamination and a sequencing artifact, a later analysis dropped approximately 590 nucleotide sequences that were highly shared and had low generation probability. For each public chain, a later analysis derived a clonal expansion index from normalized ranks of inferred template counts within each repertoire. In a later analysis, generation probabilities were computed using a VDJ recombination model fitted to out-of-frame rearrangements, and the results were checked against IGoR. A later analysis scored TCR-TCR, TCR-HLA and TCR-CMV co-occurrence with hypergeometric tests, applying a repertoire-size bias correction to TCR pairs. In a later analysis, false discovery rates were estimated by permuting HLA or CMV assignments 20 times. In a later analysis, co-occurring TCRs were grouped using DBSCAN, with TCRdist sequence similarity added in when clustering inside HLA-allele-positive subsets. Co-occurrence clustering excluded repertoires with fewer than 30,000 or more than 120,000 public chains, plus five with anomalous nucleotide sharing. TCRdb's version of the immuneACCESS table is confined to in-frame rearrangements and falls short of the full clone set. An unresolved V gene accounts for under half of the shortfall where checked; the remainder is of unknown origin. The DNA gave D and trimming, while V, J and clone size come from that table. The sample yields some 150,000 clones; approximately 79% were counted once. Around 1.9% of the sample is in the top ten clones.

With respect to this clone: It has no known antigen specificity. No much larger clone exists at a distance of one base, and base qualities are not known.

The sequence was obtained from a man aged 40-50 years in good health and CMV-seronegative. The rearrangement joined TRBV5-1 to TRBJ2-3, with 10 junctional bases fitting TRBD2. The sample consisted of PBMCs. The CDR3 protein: CASSIRTSGRTDTQYF. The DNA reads TGCGCCAGCAGCATTAGGACTAGCGGCCGCACAGATACGCAGTATTTT. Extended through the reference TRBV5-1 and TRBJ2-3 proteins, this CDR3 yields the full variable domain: KAGVTQTPRYLIKTRGQQVTLSCSPISGHRSVSWYQQTPGQGLQFLFEYFSETQRNKGNFPGRFSGRQFSNSRSEMNVSTLELGDSALYLCASSIRTSGRTDTQYFGPGTRLTVL.